The present T cell receptor (beta chain) was sequenced within a study of beta chain features in type 1 diabetes. Study-level points and caveats: Moderate yet significant TCRB CDR3 shortening was seen in Type 1 diabetes patients in all four CD4+ subsets.

Germline CDR1 and CDR2: MNHEY and SVGAGI. V was trimmed by 5 bases and J by 1 base, leaving 14 bases between them. There are 15 residues in the CDR3. Regarding this clone: Antigen specificity is unknown.

What was sequenced were expressed TCRB transcripts, since all of the isolated RNA had been reverse transcribed. Measured with immunoSEQ multiplex PCR; TCRdb has only the in-frame clones, and not every one. The sample consists of hundreds of thousands of clones, over 13% of them appearing once. Material for sequencing was naive CD4+ T cells from blood. This chain links TRBV6-5 with TRBJ1-1; maybe TRBD1 (5 bases). The sequence was collected from a man aged 18 to 30 with type 1 diabetes. CDR3 DNA: TGTGCCAGCAGTACGCGCAGGGTGGAGAACACTGAAGCTTTCTTT. Its protein product is CASSTRRVENTEAFF.